Each of the 23 T cell receptor beta chains below was sequenced from the same sample in a study of blood T cell repertoires in COVID-19. TCRdb keeps only in-frame clones here, not all; method: immunoSEQ multiplex PCR. This table has tens of thousands of clones, 74% appearing once. The sequenced material came from peripheral blood. The source of these receptors is a man in his 70s with COVID-19, enrolled during active disease.

This chain connects TRBV5-6 to TRBJ2-3; a possible D gene is TRBD2 (6 bases). Germline V gene data show CDR1 as SGHDT and CDR2 as YYEEEE. The CDR3 covers 11 residues. V was cut by 2 bases and J by 8 bases, with 6 bases left in between. Here the CDR3 reads CASSFGSTQYF. CDR3 sequence (DNA): TGTGCCAGCAGCTTCGGGAGTACGCAGTATTTT.

The chain carries TRBV5-4 and TRBJ2-1; 13 bases are a match to TRBD2. Trimming at V came to 0 bases and at J to 6 bases, leaving 12 bases not matched to a gene. This CDR3 is 19 amino acids long. Germline V gene sequence: CDR1 SGHNT, CDR2 YYREEE (reference sequence). The CDR3 spells CASSLGLTSGRILRNEQFF. The CDR3 bases are TGTGCCAGCAGCTTGGGCTTGACTAGCGGGAGGATACTACGCAATGAGCAGTTCTTC.

The chain combines TRBV6-1 with TRBJ2-7, with 8 bases lining up with TRBD2. V shed 3 bases and J 7 bases; nucleotides not matched to a gene: 8. Germline CDR1 reads MNHNS; CDR2 reads SASEGT. This CDR3 has 14 amino acids. CDR3 in amino acids: CASSEPAGAYEQYF. The CDR3 DNA is TGTGCCAGCAGTGAGCCAGCGGGAGCGTATGAGCAGTACTTC.

This chain links TRBV3-1 (or the pseudogene TRBV3-2) with TRBJ1-1; TRBD1 matches at 7 bases. Germline assignment: CDR1 LGHDT and CDR2 YNNKEL (reference sequence). CDR3 length equals 14 residues. V was pared by 0 bases and J by 5 bases, with 3 bases of the junction left unmatched. CDR3 protein: CASSQEGGLTEAFF. CDR3 DNA: TGTGCCAGCAGCCAAGAAGGGGGCCTGACTGAAGCTTTCTTT.

This chain connects TRBV7-9 to TRBJ2-7; 7 bases fit TRBD2. Germline V gives CDR1 SEHNR, CDR2 FQNEAQ (reference sequence). The V and J ends lost 5 bases and 4 bases, in that order; junction bases with no gene match: 11. The CDR3 spans 15 residues. The DNA of the CDR3 is TGTGCCAGCAGCCTAAACCCCGGGGGGATTTACGAGCAGTACTTC. Its protein product is CASSLNPGGIYEQYF.

This clone was counted between two and nine times. This chain joins TRBV28 and TRBJ1-6; no clear D. Trimming shortened V by 5 bases and J by 2 bases, and 22 bases separated the two germline ends. CDR1 MDHEN and CDR2 SYDVKM come from the germline V gene. The CDR3 runs 19 residues. The CDR3 DNA follows: TGTGCCAGCAGTCGGAGGTGGACCCCAGGATCCCCCTATAATTCACCCCTCCACTTT. Translating it yields CASSRRWTPGSPYNSPLHF.

This clone was counted a single time. J is TRBJ2-3 and V is TRBV5-1; 14 positions agree with TRBD2. J was trimmed by 5 bases and V by 4 bases; bases with no gene match: 6. Per germline, CDR1 SGHRS and CDR2 YFSETQ. The CDR3 has 16 residues. CDR3 sequence reads: CASSQGLAGVEDTQYF. The CDR3 coding sequence is TGCGCCAGCAGCCAGGGACTAGCGGGAGTCGAAGATACGCAGTATTTT.

The chain combines TRBV28 with TRBJ1-2; D possibly corresponds to TRBD1 (5 bases). The CDR3 has 12 amino acids. The germline V gene has CDR1 MDHEN and CDR2 SYDVKM. V lost 5 bases to trimming and J lost 3 bases, with 7 bases between them. DNA of the CDR3: TGTGCCAGCAGTCAGACAGACTATGGCTACACCTTC. Translated, it gives CASSQTDYGYTF.

The chain carries TRBV5-1 and TRBJ1-3; 9 nucleotides agree with TRBD1. The germline gives CDR1 SGHRS, CDR2 YFSETQ. V was clipped by 1 base and J by 6 bases; unmatched bases: 5. The CDR3 totals 15 residues. The CDR3 here is CASSLTGQGENTIYF. CDR3 DNA sequence: TGCGCCAGCAGCTTGACGGGACAGGGTGAAAACACCATATATTTT.

The J gene is TRBJ2-7, the V gene TRBV27; 7 bases agree with TRBD1. J lost 6 bases, V lost 2 bases, and 4 bases had no gene match. Germline lookup yields CDR1 MNHEY and CDR2 SMNVEV (reference sequence). CDR3 length: 13 amino acids. In DNA form, the CDR3 reads TGTGCCAGCAGTTTACAGACAGGGTTCGAGCAGTACTTC. It yields the protein CASSLQTGFEQYF.

The V and J genes are TRBV7-2 and TRBJ1-5, with D tentatively TRBD1 (5 bases). The CDR3 spans 15 residues. Trimming cost V 6 bases and J 4 bases, with 16 bases left between them. Looked up from germline, CDR1 is SGHTA and CDR2 is FQGNSA. The CDR3 DNA sequence: TGTGCCAGCAGTGTTTTCGGGGGGTTAAATCAGCCCCAGCATTTT. Protein: CASSVFGGLNQPQHF. The full variable domain, its missing parts supplied by reference TRBV7-2 and TRBJ1-5, is GAGVSQSPSNKVTEKGKDVELRCDPISGHTALYWYRQSLGQGLEFLIYFQGNSAPDKSGLPSDRFSAERTGGSVSTLTIQRTQQEDSAVYLCASSVFGGLNQPQHFGDGTRLSIL.

This chain connects TRBV6-5 to TRBJ2-7, with D hard to call. The CDR3 runs to 13 residues. CDR1 and CDR2 from the germline V gene are MNHEY and SVGAGI. V dropped 10 bases and J dropped 3 bases, with 16 bases sitting between them. The CDR3 DNA reads TGTGCCACCCTCCGGAGCACTTACTACGAGCAGTACTTC. Protein product: CATLRSTYYEQYF.

The rearrangement uses TRBV28 and TRBJ2-4; D is unresolved. The CDR3 loop spans 15 amino acids. Germline CDR1 is MDHEN and CDR2 is SYDVKM. Trimming removed 3 bases from V and 0 bases from J, with 9 bases in between. The CDR3 protein is CASSFPSLAKNIQYF. As DNA, the CDR3 is TGTGCCAGCAGTTTCCCTTCACTAGCCAAAAACATTCAGTACTTC.

This chain connects TRBV4-2 to TRBJ2-2; D is ambiguous. CDR3 length: 15 amino acids. CDR1 is LGHNA and CDR2 is YNFKEQ in the germline V gene. V gave up 5 bases and J gave up 5 bases, with 15 bases separating them. The CDR3 protein is CASSVTLGDTGELFF. The CDR3 bases are TGTGCCAGCAGCGTGACTCTAGGAGATACCGGGGAGCTGTTTTTT.

The gene calls are TRBV7-2 and TRBJ2-7; TRBD2 agrees at 13 bases. V lost 5 bases to trimming and J lost 11 bases; unmatched junction nucleotides: 12. The CDR3 has 15 amino acids. The germline CDR1 and CDR2 sequences are SGHTA and FQGNSA. CDR3 amino acids: CASSPSLAGGSKEYF. The CDR3 DNA reads TGTGCCAGCAGCCCCTCACTAGCGGGAGGGTCGAAGGAGTACTTC. Combining the CDR3 with reference TRBV7-2 and TRBJ2-7 gives the whole variable domain GAGVSQSPSNKVTEKGKDVELRCDPISGHTALYWYRQSLGQGLEFLIYFQGNSAPDKSGLPSDRFSAERTGGSVSTLTIQRTQQEDSAVYLCASSPSLAGGSKEYFGPGTRLTVT.

The genes are TRBV10-3 and TRBJ2-7, with TRBD1 identical over 9 bases. V dropped 6 bases and J dropped 2; count of bases not matched to a gene: 8. The CDR3 has 15 amino acids. Germline V CDR1 and CDR2: ENHRY, SYGVKD. Written as DNA, the CDR3 is TGTGCCATCAGGGGTACAGGGGGCGCCGCCTACGAGCAGTACTTC. This gives the protein CAIRGTGGAAYEQYF.

The chain links TRBV27 to TRBJ2-7; the D gene is possibly TRBD2 (5 bases). This CDR3 comprises 15 residues. Germline V lookup: CDR1 MNHEY, CDR2 SMNVEV (reference sequence). Trimming removed 5 bases at V and 2 bases at J, with 16 bases between. Written as DNA, the CDR3 is TGTGCCAGCAGTCCCCTGGGCGCGGGTCCCTACGAGCAGTACTTC. Translating it yields CASSPLGAGPYEQYF.

The chain links TRBV7-9 to TRBJ2-5; possibly TRBD1 for D (5 bases). The CDR3 runs to 14 residues. Germline assignment: CDR1 SEHNR and CDR2 FQNEAQ (reference sequence). V gave up 5 bases and J gave up 1 base, with 11 bases separating them. The chain's CDR3 is CASSPDRAQETQYF. The CDR3 bases are TGTGCCAGCAGCCCCGACAGAGCCCAAGAGACCCAGTACTTC. The full variable domain, completed using reference TRBV7-9 and TRBJ2-5, is DTGVSQNPRHKITKRGQNVTFRCDPISEHNRLYWYRQTLGQGPEFLTYFQNEAQLEKSRLLSDRFSAERPKGSFSTLEIQRTEQGDSAMYLCASSPDRAQETQYFGPGTRLLVL.

This chain uses TRBV18 with TRBJ2-5; 10 nucleotides match TRBD1. Looked up from germline, CDR1 is KGHSH and CDR2 is LQKENI. After removal of 4 bases from V and 5 bases from J, the junction contained 4 bases not matched to a gene. The CDR3 covers 14 residues. DNA for the CDR3: TGTGCCAGCTCACGACAGGGGGCCTTCGAGACCCAGTACTTC. Its translation: CASSRQGAFETQYF. Full variable domain (missing parts from reference TRBV18 and TRBJ2-5): NAGVMQNPRHLVRRRGQEARLRCSPMKGHSHVYWYRQLPEEGLKFMVYLQKENIIDESGMPKERFSAEFPKEGPSILRIQQVVRGDSAAYFCASSRQGAFETQYFGPGTRLLVL.

V and J are TRBV19 and TRBJ1-2; 8 nucleotides agree with TRBD1. The ends lost 6 bases at V and 6 bases at J; junction bases unmatched: 9. Germline CDR1 and CDR2: LNHDA and SQIVND (reference sequence). This CDR3 region has 14 residues. The CDR3 loop is CASSPGQGLHGYTF. CDR3 sequence (DNA): TGTGCCAGTAGCCCTGGACAGGGTCTACATGGCTACACCTTC.

The chain joins TRBV4-3 to TRBJ2-3, with 11 bases identical to TRBD1. The CDR3 has 15 amino acids. J lost 8 bases, V lost 0 bases, and 4 bases had no gene match. CDR1 is LGHNA and CDR2 is YSLEER in the germline V gene. In nucleotides, the CDR3 is TGCGCCAGCAGCCAAGAGGGACAGGGGGTTATTACGCAGTATTTT. Translated, it gives CASSQEGQGVITQYF.

This clone was recorded once. The chain couples TRBV27 to TRBJ2-1; a possible D gene is TRBD2 (6 bases). Trimming removed 8 bases at V and 0 bases at J, with 14 bases between. The CDR3 consists of 15 residues. Germline loops: CDR1 MNHEY, CDR2 SMNVEV (reference sequence). CDR3 region: CASGRSGPSYNEQFF. CDR3 in DNA: TGTGCCAGCGGGAGGTCGGGGCCCTCCTACAATGAGCAGTTCTTC.

Ten or more counts support this clone. The chain joins TRBV29-1 to TRBJ2-2; 12 positions match TRBD2. V lost 7 bases, J lost 5 bases, and 11 bases stayed unmatched. CDR3 length: 16 residues. Germline CDR1 reads SQVTM; CDR2 reads ANQGSEA. CDR3 nucleotide sequence: TGCAGCGGCCGGCTAGCGGGAGGGCCGAGGACCGGGGAGCTGTTTTTT. Translating it yields CSGRLAGGPRTGELFF.